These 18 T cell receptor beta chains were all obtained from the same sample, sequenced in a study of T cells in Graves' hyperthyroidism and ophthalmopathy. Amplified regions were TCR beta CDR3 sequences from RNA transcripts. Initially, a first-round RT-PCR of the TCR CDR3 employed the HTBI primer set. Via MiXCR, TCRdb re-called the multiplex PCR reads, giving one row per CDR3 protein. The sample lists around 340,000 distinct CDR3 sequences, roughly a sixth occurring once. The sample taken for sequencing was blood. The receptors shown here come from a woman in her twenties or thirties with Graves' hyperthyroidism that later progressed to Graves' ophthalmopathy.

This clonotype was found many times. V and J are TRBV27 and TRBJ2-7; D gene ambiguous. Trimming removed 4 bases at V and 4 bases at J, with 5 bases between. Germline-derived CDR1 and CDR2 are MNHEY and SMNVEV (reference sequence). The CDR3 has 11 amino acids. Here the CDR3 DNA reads TGTGCCAGCAGTTGGGGTTACGAGCAGTACTTC. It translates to CASSWGYEQYF.

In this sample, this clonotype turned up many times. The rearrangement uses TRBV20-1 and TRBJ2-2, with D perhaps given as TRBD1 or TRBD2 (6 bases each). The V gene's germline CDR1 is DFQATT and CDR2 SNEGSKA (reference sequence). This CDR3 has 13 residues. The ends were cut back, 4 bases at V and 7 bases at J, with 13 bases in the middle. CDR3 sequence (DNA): TGCAGTGCTATGCGCGGGACAAGCGGGGAGCTGTTTTTT. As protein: CSAMRGTSGELFF.

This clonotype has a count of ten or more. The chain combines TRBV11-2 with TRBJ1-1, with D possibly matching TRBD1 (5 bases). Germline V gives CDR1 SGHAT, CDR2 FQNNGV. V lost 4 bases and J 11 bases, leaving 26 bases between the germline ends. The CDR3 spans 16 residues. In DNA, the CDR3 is TGTGCCAGCAGCTCCCTCTCTAGCGAGCAGGGCCGGCGGGCTTTCTTT. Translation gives CASSSLSSEQGRRAFF.

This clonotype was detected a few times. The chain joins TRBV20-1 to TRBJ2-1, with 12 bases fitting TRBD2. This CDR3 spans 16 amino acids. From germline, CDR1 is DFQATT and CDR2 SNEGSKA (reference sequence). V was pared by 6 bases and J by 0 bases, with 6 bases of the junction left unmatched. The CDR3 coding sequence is TGCAGTGCCGCCGGACTAGCGGGAAGCTCCTACAATGAGCAGTTCTTC. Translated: CSAAGLAGSSYNEQFF.

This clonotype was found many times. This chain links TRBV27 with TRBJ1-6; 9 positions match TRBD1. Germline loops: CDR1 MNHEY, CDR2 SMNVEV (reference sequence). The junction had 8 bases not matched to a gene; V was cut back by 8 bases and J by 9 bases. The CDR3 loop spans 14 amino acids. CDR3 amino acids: CASRTGQGSSPLHF. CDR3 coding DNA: TGTGCCAGCCGGACGGGACAGGGTTCTTCACCCCTCCACTTT.

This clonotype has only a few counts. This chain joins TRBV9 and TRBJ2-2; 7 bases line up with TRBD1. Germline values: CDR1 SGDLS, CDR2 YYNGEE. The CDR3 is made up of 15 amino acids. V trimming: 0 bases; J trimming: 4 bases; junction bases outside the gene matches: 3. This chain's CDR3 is CASSVVSGGTGELFF. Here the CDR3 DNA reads TGTGCCAGCAGCGTAGTGTCAGGGGGCACCGGGGAGCTGTTTTTT.

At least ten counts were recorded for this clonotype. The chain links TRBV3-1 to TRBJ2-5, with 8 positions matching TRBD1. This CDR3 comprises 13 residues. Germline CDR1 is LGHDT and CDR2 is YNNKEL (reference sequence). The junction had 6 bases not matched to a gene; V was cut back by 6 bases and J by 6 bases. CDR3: CASRPGGGKTQYF. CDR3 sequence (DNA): TGTGCCAGCAGACCAGGGGGCGGAAAGACCCAGTACTTC.

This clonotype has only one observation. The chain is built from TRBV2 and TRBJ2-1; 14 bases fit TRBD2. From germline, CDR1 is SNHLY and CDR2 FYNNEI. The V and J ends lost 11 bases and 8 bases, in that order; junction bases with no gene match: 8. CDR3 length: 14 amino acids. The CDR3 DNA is TGTGCCGGACAAGGACTAGCGGGGGGCCATGAGCAGTTCTTC. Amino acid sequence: CAGQGLAGGHEQFF.

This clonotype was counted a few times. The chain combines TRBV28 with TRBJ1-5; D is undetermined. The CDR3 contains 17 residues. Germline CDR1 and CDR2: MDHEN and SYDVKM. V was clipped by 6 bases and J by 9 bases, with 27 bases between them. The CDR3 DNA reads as TGTGCCAGCAGCAACCTTCGTTTCATGGGGTGGGTACGGCCCCAGCATTTT. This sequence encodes CASSNLRFMGWVRPQHF.

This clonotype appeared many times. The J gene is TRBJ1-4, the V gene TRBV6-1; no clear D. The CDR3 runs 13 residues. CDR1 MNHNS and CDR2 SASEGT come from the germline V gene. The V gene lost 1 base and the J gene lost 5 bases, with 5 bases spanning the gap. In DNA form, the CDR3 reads TGTGCCAGCAGTGAAGGGAGGAATGAAAAACTGTTTTTT. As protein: CASSEGRNEKLFF.

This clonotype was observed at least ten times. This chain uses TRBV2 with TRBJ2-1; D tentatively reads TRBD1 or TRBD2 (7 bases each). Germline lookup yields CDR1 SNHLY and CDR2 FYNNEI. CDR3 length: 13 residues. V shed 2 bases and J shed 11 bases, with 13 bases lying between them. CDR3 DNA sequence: TGTGCCAGCAGTGAAAATCAGGGGGGGAAGCAGTTCTTC. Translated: CASSENQGGKQFF.

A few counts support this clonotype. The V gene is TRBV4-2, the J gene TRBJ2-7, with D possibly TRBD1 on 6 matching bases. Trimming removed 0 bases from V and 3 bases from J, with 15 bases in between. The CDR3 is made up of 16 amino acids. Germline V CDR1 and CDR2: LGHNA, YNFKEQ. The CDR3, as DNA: TGTGCCAGCAGCCAAGACTCCCTGGGACAATACTACGAGCAGTACTTC. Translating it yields CASSQDSLGQYYEQYF.

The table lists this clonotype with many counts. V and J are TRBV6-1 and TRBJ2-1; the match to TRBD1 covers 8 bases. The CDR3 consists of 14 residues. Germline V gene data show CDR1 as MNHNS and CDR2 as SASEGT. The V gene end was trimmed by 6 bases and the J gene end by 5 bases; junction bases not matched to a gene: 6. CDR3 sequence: CASSGQGLHNEQFF. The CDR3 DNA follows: TGTGCCAGCAGCGGACAGGGCCTACACAATGAGCAGTTCTTC.

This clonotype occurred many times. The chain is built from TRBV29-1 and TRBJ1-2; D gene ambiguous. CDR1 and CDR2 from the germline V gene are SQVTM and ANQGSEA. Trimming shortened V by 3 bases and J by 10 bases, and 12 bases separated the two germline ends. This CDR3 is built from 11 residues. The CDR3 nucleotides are TGCAGCGTTGAGGTCTATTTGGTCTACACCTTC. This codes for CSVEVYLVYTF.

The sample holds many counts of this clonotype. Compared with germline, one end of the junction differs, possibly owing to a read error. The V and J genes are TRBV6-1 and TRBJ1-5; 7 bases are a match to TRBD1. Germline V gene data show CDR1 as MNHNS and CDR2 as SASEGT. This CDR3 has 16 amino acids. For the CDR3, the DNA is TGTGCCAGCAGGGAAGGGACAGCTAATAGCAATCAGCCCCAGCATTTT. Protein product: CASREGTANSNQPQHF.

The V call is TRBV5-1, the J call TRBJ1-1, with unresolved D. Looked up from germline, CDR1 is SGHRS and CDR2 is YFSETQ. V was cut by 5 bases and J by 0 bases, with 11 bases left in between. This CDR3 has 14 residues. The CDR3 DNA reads TGCGCCAGCAGTCTGACATACATGAACACTGAAGCTTTCTTT. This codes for CASSLTYMNTEAFF.

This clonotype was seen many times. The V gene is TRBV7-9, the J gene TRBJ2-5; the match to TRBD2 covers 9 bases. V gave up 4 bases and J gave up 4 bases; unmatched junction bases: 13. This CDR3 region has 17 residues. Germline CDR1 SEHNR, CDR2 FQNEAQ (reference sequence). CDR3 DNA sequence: TGTGCCAGCAGCTCACCTCATAGCGGGAGAGGTCGAGAGACCCAGTACTTC. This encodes CASSSPHSGRGRETQYF.

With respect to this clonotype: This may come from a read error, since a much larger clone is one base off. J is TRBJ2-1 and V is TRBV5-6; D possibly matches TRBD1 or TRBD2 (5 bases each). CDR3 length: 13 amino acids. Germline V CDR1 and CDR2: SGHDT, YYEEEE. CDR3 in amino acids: CASSLVMGDEHFF. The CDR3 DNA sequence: TGTGCCAGCAGCTTGGTCATGGGGGATGAGCACTTCTTC.